These 12 T cell receptor beta chains came from one sample sequenced in a study of early T cells in non-severe SARS-CoV-2 infection. TCRdb independently ran MiXCR on the 5' RACE reads; one entry per CDR3 protein. Among roughly 20,000 distinct CDR3 sequences listed, approximately 4.8% were seen once. The specimen sequenced was whole blood. The receptors come from an adult who was a healthcare worker with PCR-confirmed SARS-CoV-2 infection or an uninfected control (not recorded which).

This clonotype was observed many times. The genes are TRBV18 and TRBJ1-2; D not resolved. The V gene lost 2 bases and the J gene lost 8 bases, with 12 bases spanning the gap. Per germline, CDR1 KGHSH and CDR2 LQKENI. The CDR3 is 13 residues long. CDR3 amino acids: CASSPIGLEGYTF. The CDR3 nucleotides read TGTGCCAGCTCACCAATCGGCCTCGAGGGCTACACCTTC.

This clonotype was counted many times. This chain links TRBV27 with TRBJ1-5, with D perhaps matching TRBD1 (5 bases). Germline V lookup: CDR1 MNHEY, CDR2 SMNVEV (reference sequence). This CDR3 region has 14 residues. V lost 5 bases, J lost 4 bases, and 12 bases lay in between. The CDR3 DNA follows: TGTGCCAGCAGTGGCAGGGCCAGGAATCAGCCCCAGCATTTT. It translates to CASSGRARNQPQHF.

This clonotype was detected many times. The chain couples TRBV20-1 to TRBJ2-1; 7 bases agree with TRBD2. Germline CDR1 reads DFQATT; CDR2 reads SNEGSKA (reference sequence). Losses at the gene ends were 6 bases for V and 6 bases for J; bases not matched to a gene: 11. This CDR3 is 14 amino acids long. The CDR3 loop reads CSASGTSVGNEQFF. CDR3 nucleotides: TGCAGTGCCTCCGGAACTAGCGTGGGCAATGAGCAGTTCTTC.

The chain carries TRBV5-4 and TRBJ2-7; 8 bases align to TRBD2. Germline loops: CDR1 SGHNT, CDR2 YYREEE (reference sequence). The J segment lost 9 bases and the V segment lost 4 bases, leaving 12 bases of the junction unmatched. The CDR3 has 14 amino acids. The CDR3 DNA sequence: TGTGCCAGCAGCCGGCGGGGGGCCCATAGTGGGCAGTACTTC. Its protein is CASSRRGAHSGQYF.

V gene TRBV5-1 combines with J gene TRBJ2-3; 11 positions agree with TRBD2. The germline gives CDR1 SGHRS, CDR2 YFSETQ. Losses at the gene ends were 4 bases for V and 0 bases for J; bases not matched to a gene: 4. This CDR3 is 16 amino acids long. CDR3 in amino acids: CASSNRLAGSTDTQYF. In nucleotides, the CDR3 is TGCGCCAGCAGCAATCGACTAGCGGGGAGCACAGATACGCAGTATTTT.

Comments on this clonotype: An end of the junction differs from the germline gene, which may be a read error. The rearrangement joins TRBV24-1 to TRBJ2-3; a possible D gene is TRBD2 (5 bases). Germline CDR1 KGHDR, CDR2 SFDVKD. This CDR3 comprises 15 residues. The DNA of the CDR3 is TGTGTCACCAGTGATCATATATCTAGCACAGATACGCGGTATTTT. This codes for CVTSDHISSTDTRYF.

Comments on this clonotype: A much more abundant neighbour one base away suggests this may be a read error. This rearrangement joins TRBV6-4 to TRBJ2-2; D call uncertain. The V end lost 0 bases, the J end lost 3 bases, and 8 bases lay between the germline ends. This CDR3 comprises 15 residues. Looked up from germline, CDR1 is MRHNA and CDR2 is SNTAGT. The CDR3 DNA sequence: TGTGCCAGCAGTGACTCGAACTTCGACACCGGGGAGCTGTTTTTT. Translating gives CASSDSNFDTGELFF.

This clonotype was recorded at least ten times. The chain employs TRBV4-3 and TRBJ1-5; D gene uncertain. CDR1 LGHNA and CDR2 YSLEER come from the germline V gene. V was clipped by 0 bases and J by 0 bases, with 12 bases between them. The CDR3 is 17 amino acids. The CDR3: CASSQEGRGYSNQPQHF. Written as DNA, the CDR3 is TGCGCCAGCAGCCAAGAGGGCCGGGGTTATAGCAATCAGCCCCAGCATTTT.

This clonotype was counted at least ten times. The chain combines TRBV19 with TRBJ1-2, with a tentative D call TRBD1 (6 bases). The CDR3 has 14 amino acids. With 3 bases removed from V and 2 bases from J, the gap between germline ends came to 10 bases. Germline values: CDR1 LNHDA, CDR2 SQIVND (reference sequence). The CDR3 nucleotides read TGTGCCAGTAGTATTCAAGGGGGGAACTATGGCTACACCTTC. Its translation: CASSIQGGNYGYTF.

The chain couples TRBV12-3 or TRBV12-4 to TRBJ2-5; D may correspond to TRBD1 or TRBD2 (6 bases each). Trimming cost V 3 bases and J 5 bases, with 10 bases left between them. This CDR3 has 13 residues. The CDR3 nucleotides read TGTGCCAGCAGTTTCCGGGGGCCGGAGACCCAGTACTTC. Residues: CASSFRGPETQYF.

In the case of this clonotype: A read error is possible here, since a much larger clone lies one base away. This sequence joins TRBV7-8 and TRBJ2-7; D unresolved. The CDR3 has 12 residues. From germline, CDR1 is SGHVS and CDR2 FQNEAQ. CDR3 residues: CAGSSYSYEQYF. The CDR3 DNA sequence: TGTGCCGGCAGCTCGTACAGCTACGAGCAGTACTTC.

This clonotype was recorded at least ten times. V gene TRBV6-2 or TRBV6-3 combines with J gene TRBJ2-7; D remains ambiguous. Germline loops: CDR1 MNHEY, CDR2 SVGEGT. Trimming left V 6 bases short and J 6 bases short, with 15 bases between. This CDR3 spans 13 amino acids. CDR3: CASSRPGTREQYV. The CDR3 nucleotides are TGTGCCAGCAGCCGCCCAGGTACTCGCGAGCAGTACGTC.